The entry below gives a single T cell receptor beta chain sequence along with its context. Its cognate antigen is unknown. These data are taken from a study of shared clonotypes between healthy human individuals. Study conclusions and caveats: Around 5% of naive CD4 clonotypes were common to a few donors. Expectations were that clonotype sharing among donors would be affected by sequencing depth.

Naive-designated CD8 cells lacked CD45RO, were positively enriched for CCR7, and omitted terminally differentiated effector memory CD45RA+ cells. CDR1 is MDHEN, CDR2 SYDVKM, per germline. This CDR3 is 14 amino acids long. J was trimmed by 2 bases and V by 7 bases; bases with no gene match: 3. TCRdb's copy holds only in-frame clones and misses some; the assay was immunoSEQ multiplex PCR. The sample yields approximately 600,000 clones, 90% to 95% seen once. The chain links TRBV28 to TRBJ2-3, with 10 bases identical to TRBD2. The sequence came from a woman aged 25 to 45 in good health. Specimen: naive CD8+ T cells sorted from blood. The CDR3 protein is CASILAGDTDTQYF. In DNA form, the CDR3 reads TGTGCCAGCATTCTAGCGGGAGACACAGATACGCAGTATTTT.